Following are 5 T cell receptor beta chains from one sample sequenced in a study of T cells in localized non-small cell lung cancer. Some clones are missing from TCRdb's copy, which holds only in-frame ones; the method was immunoSEQ multiplex PCR. The sample lists just under 30,000 clones, 80% to 90% occurring once. Source: peripheral blood, taken before any cancer treatment. All receptors come from a woman between 35 and 75 years old with stage I lung adenocarcinoma.

The chain employs TRBV7-3 and TRBJ2-3; the D gene is possibly TRBD2 (5 bases). The V and J ends lost 4 bases and 5 bases respectively, with 10 bases between them. Germline V gives CDR1 SGHTA, CDR2 FQGTGA. This CDR3 has 13 residues. The CDR3 nucleotides are TGTGCCAGCAGCTCGATGGCGGGAGATACGCAGTATTTT. Its protein product is CASSSMAGDTQYF. The full variable domain, its missing parts supplied by reference TRBV7-3 and TRBJ2-3, is GAGVSQTPSNKVTEKGKYVELRCDPISGHTALYWYRQSLGQGPEFLIYFQGTGAADDSGLPNDRFFAVRPEGSVSTLKIQRTERGDSAVYLCASSSMAGDTQYFGPGTRLTVL.

The rearrangement uses TRBV5-1 and TRBJ2-3; 9 positions agree with TRBD1. With V trimmed by 5 bases and J by 3 bases, 4 bases remained unmatched. Germline values: CDR1 SGHRS, CDR2 YFSETQ. This CDR3 is 14 amino acids long. In nucleotides, the CDR3 is TGCGCCAGCAGACTACAGGGGGCAACAGATACGCAGTATTTT. Encoded protein: CASRLQGATDTQYF. The full variable domain, rest sourced from reference TRBV5-1 and TRBJ2-3, is KAGVTQTPRYLIKTRGQQVTLSCSPISGHRSVSWYQQTPGQGLQFLFEYFSETQRNKGNFPGRFSGRQFSNSRSEMNVSTLELGDSALYLCASRLQGATDTQYFGPGTRLTVL.

This sequence joins TRBV6-5 and TRBJ2-1, with 9 bases fitting TRBD1. The CDR3 loop spans 15 amino acids. The germline V gene has CDR1 MNHEY and CDR2 SVGAGI. The V and J ends lost 5 bases and 7 bases, in that order; junction bases with no gene match: 9. The CDR3 nucleotides are TGTGCCAGCAGTAAACCGGGACAGGGAAAGAATGAGCAGTTCTTC. As protein: CASSKPGQGKNEQFF.

J is TRBJ2-1 and V is TRBV4-2, with TRBD2 identical over 7 bases. The germline CDR1 and CDR2 sequences are LGHNA and YNFKEQ. The CDR3 runs 18 residues. The ends lost 4 bases at V and 0 bases at J; junction bases unmatched: 12. The chain's CDR3 is CASSPSRLAESSYNEQFF. The DNA for the CDR3 is TGTGCCAGCAGCCCAAGCCGACTAGCTGAGAGCTCCTACAATGAGCAGTTCTTC.

This clone is termed medium-sized. The chain couples TRBV9 to TRBJ1-3; 7 nucleotides line up with TRBD1. The CDR3 runs to 16 residues. Looked up from germline, CDR1 is SGDLS and CDR2 is YYNGEE. Unmatched junction bases numbered 11, after V lost 7 bases and J lost 1 base. The CDR3 DNA is TGTGCCAGCTTTTTTCCGGGACAGCTTTCTGGAAACACCATATATTTT. Translating gives CASFFPGQLSGNTIYF.